The 21 T cell receptor beta chains below come from one sample, sequenced in a study of molecular identifiers for immune sequencing clone quantification. TCRdb independently ran MiXCR on the PCR reads; one entry per CDR3 protein. The repertoire holds roughly 100,000 distinct CDR3 sequences, with under 40% as singletons. Sequencing was done on a sample of naive CD8+ T cells from blood, with Jurkat cell RNA spiked in. Subset here: FACS-sorted CD8+CD4-CCR7+CD45RA+ naive T cells. The receptors were sampled from a human donor in good health. Some libraries in this study had Jurkat cell RNA spiked in.

V and J are TRBV29-1 and TRBJ2-7; 7 bases fit TRBD2. The V gene's germline CDR1 is SQVTM and CDR2 ANQGSEA. V lost 7 bases and J lost 4; bases outside the gene matches: 13. The CDR3 has 14 residues. The CDR3 coding sequence is TGCAGCGCTCTTGCGGGAGTGGATTCTTACGAGCAGTACTTC. It yields the protein CSALAGVDSYEQYF.

This clonotype has just a few counts. V usage is TRBV4-3 and J usage is TRBJ2-4; D remains ambiguous. Between the trimmed V and J ends, which lost 0 bases and 0 bases, there was a span of 12 bases. CDR3 length equals 17 residues. Germline CDR1 LGHNA, CDR2 YSLEER. In DNA form, the CDR3 reads TGCGCCAGCAGCCAAGACTCGGCAGCCATAGCCAAAAACATTCAGTACTTC. This encodes CASSQDSAAIAKNIQYF.

At least ten counts were recorded for this clonotype. This chain links TRBV9 with TRBJ1-5, with D possibly matching TRBD1 (5 bases). Germline lookup yields CDR1 SGDLS and CDR2 YYNGEE. The V gene lost 8 bases and the J gene lost 0 bases, with 15 bases spanning the gap. The CDR3 loop spans 15 amino acids. The CDR3: CARRVGGSSNQPQHF. DNA for the CDR3: TGTGCCAGGAGGGTTGGGGGAAGTAGCAATCAGCCCCAGCATTTT.

This chain connects TRBV12-3 or TRBV12-4 to TRBJ2-1; the D gene could be TRBD1 or TRBD2 (5 bases each). V was shortened by 6 bases and J by 6 bases, with 18 bases between the two germline ends. This CDR3 has 15 residues. This CDR3 is CASRLEGPDVNEQFF. The CDR3 DNA reads as TGTGCCAGCAGGCTTGAGGGGCCTGATGTCAATGAGCAGTTCTTC.

This clonotype has a handful of counts. One junction end disagrees with the germline gene, perhaps due to a read error. This sequence joins TRBV27 and TRBJ2-3, with D possibly matching TRBD2 (5 bases). The germline V gene encodes CDR1 MNHEY and CDR2 SMNVEV (reference sequence). This CDR3 spans 13 amino acids. CDR3 DNA sequence: TGTGCCAGCAGTCCCCCTAGCACAGCTACGCAGTATTTT. Protein sequence: CASSPPSTATQYF.

With respect to this clonotype: A much more abundant neighbour one base away suggests this may be a read error. The chain joins TRBV29-1 to TRBJ2-3; D could derive from TRBD1 or TRBD2 (5 bases each). This CDR3 is built from 10 residues. Germline CDR1 and CDR2: SQVTM and ANQGSEA. V lost 3 bases and J 15 bases, leaving 13 bases between the germline ends. The CDR3 DNA sequence: TGCAGCGTTGAGGCAGGGAGAAGATATTTT. As protein: CSVEAGRRYF.

This clonotype turned up a few times. J is TRBJ2-3 and V is TRBV4-3; D gene uncertain. Between the trimmed V and J ends, which lost 0 bases and 0 bases, there was a span of 7 bases. CDR1 and CDR2 (germline): LGHNA, YSLEER. The CDR3 is made up of 15 amino acids. CDR3 coding DNA: TGCGCCAGCAGCCAAGATTCGGACAGCACAGATACGCAGTATTTT. Amino acids: CASSQDSDSTDTQYF.

This clonotype was seen ten or more times. The rearrangement links TRBV12-3 or TRBV12-4 to TRBJ2-2; D not resolved. This CDR3 has 16 residues. V was cut by 6 bases and J by 1 base, with 15 bases left in between. The CDR3 sequence: CASSHPLSVNTGELFF. The CDR3 coding sequence is TGTGCCAGCAGCCACCCTCTATCGGTGAACACCGGGGAGCTGTTTTTT.

This clonotype showed up just a few times. V is TRBV20-1 and J is TRBJ2-3; tentative D call: TRBD2 (5 bases). This CDR3 has 17 residues. Germline V gene data show CDR1 as DFQATT and CDR2 as SNEGSKA (reference sequence). Trimming pared 6 bases from V and 6 bases from J, leaving 28 bases between. The DNA of the CDR3 is TGCAGTGCCCCAGCCCGGTCCGCGTGGGTCTCGGGGGATACGCAGTATTTT. This codes for CSAPARSAWVSGDTQYF.

The sample holds many counts of this clonotype. This sequence joins TRBV11-2 and TRBJ2-5; the D is unclear. The V gene lost 6 bases and the J gene lost 2 bases, with 10 bases spanning the gap. CDR3 size: 13 residues. Germline V gives CDR1 SGHAT, CDR2 FQNNGV. For the CDR3, the DNA is TGTGCCAGCAGGGGTTCCGTGCAAGAGACCCAGTACTTC. Translated: CASRGSVQETQYF.

Of note for this clonotype: A much more abundant neighbour one base away suggests this may be a read error. Because it lacks the conserved phenylalanine or tryptophan at the end, this CDR3 is likely a read error. The J gene is TRBJ2-3, the V gene TRBV6-2 or TRBV6-3; 7 bases line up with TRBD2. The CDR3 runs to 14 residues. With V trimmed by 7 bases and J by 4 bases, 8 bases remained unmatched. CDR1 MNHEY and CDR2 SVGEGT come from the germline V gene. CDR3 region: CASNDQREPDTQYL. CDR3 in DNA: TGTGCCAGCAATGACCAGCGGGAACCAGATACGCAGTATCTT.

This chain uses TRBV2 with TRBJ2-1; D remains ambiguous. Trimming pared 10 bases from V and 12 bases from J, leaving 10 bases between. Germline V lookup: CDR1 SNHLY, CDR2 FYNNEI. CDR3 length equals 9 residues. The CDR3 protein is CATRSGQFF. DNA for the CDR3: TGTGCCACCCGATCGGGGCAGTTCTTC.

The chain is built from TRBV12-3 or TRBV12-4 and TRBJ1-2, with a tentative D call TRBD1 (6 bases). CDR3 length: 13 amino acids. Trimming left V 3 bases short and J 4 bases short, with 9 bases between. CDR3 residues: CASSFGTSYGYTF. CDR3 in DNA: TGTGCCAGCAGTTTTGGGACATCCTATGGCTACACCTTC.

A single count supports this clonotype. The chain links TRBV28 to TRBJ2-7; D uncertain. Per germline, CDR1 MDHEN and CDR2 SYDVKM. The CDR3 consists of 13 residues. The V end lost 7 bases, the J end lost 3 bases, and 13 bases lay between the germline ends. The CDR3 sequence is CASTPGSFYEQYF. As DNA, the CDR3 is TGTGCCAGCACACCCGGTTCGTTCTACGAGCAGTACTTC.

V usage is TRBV4-1 and J usage is TRBJ1-5, with D possibly being TRBD1 (6 bases). V lost 7 bases and J lost 2, with 9 bases in between. Germline V gives CDR1 MGHRA, CDR2 YSYEKL. This CDR3 is built from 13 residues. As DNA, the CDR3 is TGCGCCAGCACCGCAGGGGGCAATCAGCCCCAGCATTTT. Protein product: CASTAGGNQPQHF.

The chain joins TRBV7-9 to TRBJ2-6, with 7 bases aligning to TRBD1. The germline V gene has CDR1 SEHNR and CDR2 FQNEAQ (reference sequence). V lost 5 bases, J lost 4 bases, and 14 bases stayed unmatched. The CDR3 totals 18 residues. The DNA of the CDR3 is TGTGCCAGCAGCCCCGGGACAGACCGTTCTGAGGGGGCCAACGTCCTGACTTTC. This sequence encodes CASSPGTDRSEGANVLTF.

V is TRBV20-1 and J is TRBJ2-5; a possible D gene is TRBD1 (6 bases). The V gene's germline CDR1 is DFQATT and CDR2 SNEGSKA (reference sequence). The CDR3 totals 12 residues. Trimming stripped 6 bases from V and 9 bases from J, with 17 bases between. The CDR3 is CSAQQGSRAQYF. For the CDR3, the DNA is TGCAGTGCGCAGCAGGGGTCCCGGGCCCAGTACTTC.

This clonotype was observed at least ten times. This sequence joins TRBV24-1 and TRBJ2-2; no clear D. The V end was cut by 1 base, the J end by 3 bases, with 5 bases between. The CDR3 has 14 residues. Germline assignment: CDR1 KGHDR and CDR2 SFDVKD. This chain's CDR3 is CATSDLGDTGELFF. The DNA of the CDR3 is TGTGCCACCAGTGATTTAGGTGACACCGGGGAGCTGTTTTTT.

This rearrangement joins TRBV19 to TRBJ1-2; D gene ambiguous. CDR3 length: 10 residues. Germline CDR1 LNHDA, CDR2 SQIVND (reference sequence). V lost 10 bases, J lost 6 bases, and 9 bases lay in between. CDR3 sequence (DNA): TGTGCCACATGGGAGGATGGCTACACCTTC. Residues: CATWEDGYTF.

The chain uses TRBV6-2 or TRBV6-3 and TRBJ2-5, with 10 bases that match TRBD2. The CDR3 runs to 14 residues. Germline lookup yields CDR1 MNHEY and CDR2 SVGEGT. Germline trimming cut 7 bases from V and 5 bases from J; bases unmatched to any gene: 7. This CDR3 reads CASTGGLARETQYF. The CDR3 DNA sequence: TGTGCCAGCACCGGGGGACTAGCGAGGGAGACCCAGTACTTC.

This clonotype was observed a few times. This chain links TRBV5-6 with TRBJ2-7, with TRBD2 identical over 14 bases. V gave up 4 bases and J gave up 2 bases; unmatched junction bases: 2. Germline CDR1 reads SGHDT; CDR2 reads YYEEEE. The CDR3 is 15 residues long. The CDR3 bases are TGTGCCAGCAGCAAGGGACTAGCGGGAGCCTACGAGCAGTACTTC. It encodes CASSKGLAGAYEQYF.